The 32 T cell receptor beta chains given below trace back to one sample, sequenced in a study of PD-1 blockade in classical Hodgkin lymphoma. TCRdb's copy holds only in-frame clones and misses some; the assay was immunoSEQ multiplex PCR. Here the sample spans 90,000 to 95,000 clones, 89% being singletons. Relapses following autologous stem cell transplantation were seen in all patients, with brentuximab vedotin exposure varying. This material consisted of peripheral blood mononuclear cells (PBMCs), taken before the second cycle of nivolumab. All receptors derive from a human donor with classical Hodgkin lymphoma.

This chain links TRBV7-9 with TRBJ1-3; D not certain. There are 11 residues in the CDR3. The V gene's germline CDR1 is SEHNR and CDR2 FQNEAQ (reference sequence). V lost 1 base and J lost 7, with 2 bases in between. The chain's CDR3 is CASSLGNTIYF. In DNA, the CDR3 is TGTGCCAGCAGCTTAGGTAACACCATATATTTT.

The rearrangement uses TRBV9 and TRBJ1-5; D perhaps matches TRBD1 (6 bases). V lost 0 bases to trimming and J lost 4 bases, with 11 bases between them. Germline CDR1 and CDR2: SGDLS and YYNGEE. CDR3 length: 15 residues. CDR3 sequence reads: CASSVGWGANQPQHF. The CDR3 region has the DNA TGTGCCAGCAGCGTAGGGTGGGGGGCGAATCAGCCCCAGCATTTT.

CDR3 in amino acids: CASSSLGTGDVYGYTF. In DNA, the CDR3 is TGTGCCAGCAGTTCCCTCGGGACAGGGGACGTCTATGGCTACACCTTC. The chain employs TRBV6-5 and TRBJ1-2, with TRBD1 matching 10 bases. Germline lookup yields CDR1 MNHEY and CDR2 SVGAGI. The ends lost 4 bases at V and 4 bases at J; junction bases unmatched: 9. The CDR3 consists of 16 residues.

The chain is built from TRBV6-6 and TRBJ2-7; 8 nucleotides align to TRBD1. The CDR3 sequence is 15 residues long. Germline lookup yields CDR1 MNHNY and CDR2 SVGAGI (reference sequence). The junction had 7 bases not matched to a gene; V was cut back by 1 base and J by 5 bases. The CDR3, as DNA: TGTGCCAGCAGTTACTGGGGACAGGAGCTACACGAGCAGTACTTC. Translated: CASSYWGQELHEQYF.

The chain links TRBV5-6 to TRBJ2-2; TRBD2 aligns across 12 bases. With V trimmed by 4 bases and J by 10 bases, 8 bases remained unmatched. CDR3 length: 15 residues. The germline V gene has CDR1 SGHDT and CDR2 YYEEEE. CDR3 nucleotides: TGTGCCAGCAGCCCCGTGACTAGCGGGGGCCCGGAGCTGTTTTTT. Protein sequence: CASSPVTSGGPELFF.

The chain links TRBV6-5 to TRBJ2-1, with TRBD2 as a possible D gene (6 bases). CDR3 length: 15 residues. V was pared by 0 bases and J by 3 bases, with 9 bases between. Germline loops: CDR1 MNHEY, CDR2 SVGAGI. CDR3 DNA: TGTGCCAGCAGTTACTCGGGCGGGGACTACAATGAGCAGTTCTTC. Translated, it gives CASSYSGGDYNEQFF.

V usage is TRBV6-1 and J usage is TRBJ2-4; D gene uncertain. The CDR3 has 14 residues. Germline CDR1 reads MNHNS; CDR2 reads SASEGT. The V gene lost 6 bases and the J gene lost 0 bases, with 9 bases spanning the gap. DNA of the CDR3: TGTGCCAGCAGCGGCTTACTAGCCAAAAACATTCAGTACTTC. Translation gives CASSGLLAKNIQYF.

Points on this clone: This CDR3 is also generated by other DNA sequences in the sample. The chain employs TRBV7-3 and TRBJ1-2, with D unresolved. The CDR3 is 15 residues long. V lost 1 base to trimming and J lost 2 bases, with 11 bases between them. CDR1 is SGHTA, CDR2 FQGTGA, per germline. CDR3 residues: CASSLRPGPNYGYTF. The CDR3 DNA is TGTGCCAGCAGCTTAAGGCCAGGCCCCAACTATGGCTACACCTTC.

This clone has a single count. V is TRBV19 and J is TRBJ2-1; D is undetermined. Germline CDR1 reads LNHDA; CDR2 reads SQIVND (reference sequence). There are 12 residues in the CDR3. Trimming took 5 bases from V and 16 from J, leaving 18 bases between them. CDR3 residues: CASSGKRVDCFF. CDR3 nucleotides: TGTGCCAGTAGTGGGAAAAGGGTAGATTGTTTCTTC.

This clone occurred a few times. The rearrangement links TRBV28 to TRBJ1-3; the D is unclear. There are 15 residues in the CDR3. The V gene's germline CDR1 is MDHEN and CDR2 SYDVKM. Trimming cost V 3 bases and J 1 base, with 10 bases left between them. DNA for the CDR3: TGTGCCAGCAGTTTGCCAGCAGTTTCTGGAAACACCATATATTTT. It translates to CASSLPAVSGNTIYF. Drawing the rest from reference TRBV28 and TRBJ1-3, the complete variable domain is DVKVTQSSRYLVKRTGEKVFLECVQDMDHENMFWYRQDPGLGLRLIYFSYDVKMKEKGDIPEGYSVSREKKERFSLILESASTNQTSMYLCASSLPAVSGNTIYFGEGSWLTVV.

The chain carries TRBV6-5 and TRBJ1-6, with 8 nucleotides matching TRBD1. Trimming at V came to 5 bases and at J to 9 bases, leaving 9 bases not matched to a gene. The CDR3 runs to 15 residues. From germline, CDR1 is MNHEY and CDR2 SVGAGI. For the CDR3, the DNA is TGTGCCAGCAGTAAAGGGACAGGATTAGGTTCACCCCTCCACTTT. It codes for CASSKGTGLGSPLHF.

The genes are TRBV27 and TRBJ1-4; D is undetermined. V lost 4 bases and J 10 bases, leaving 10 bases between the germline ends. The CDR3 extends over 12 amino acids. CDR1 and CDR2 from the germline V gene are MNHEY and SMNVEV (reference sequence). The CDR3 sequence: CASSSEGLKLFF. The CDR3 nucleotides are TGTGCCAGCAGTTCTGAGGGCTTAAAACTGTTTTTT.

The V gene is TRBV7-2, the J gene TRBJ2-7; 8 nucleotides match TRBD2. Unmatched junction bases numbered 10, after V lost 0 bases and J lost 6 bases. The CDR3 totals 16 residues. Germline CDR1 reads SGHTA; CDR2 reads FQGNSA. CDR3 residues: CASSLAPGLVFSEQYF. In nucleotides, the CDR3 is TGTGCCAGCAGCTTAGCGCCGGGACTAGTTTTTTCCGAGCAGTACTTC.

This chain links TRBV5-6 with TRBJ1-2; TRBD1 matches 7 bases. The CDR3 spans 13 residues. Germline trimming cut 4 bases from V and 8 bases from J; bases unmatched to any gene: 8. Germline V gives CDR1 SGHDT, CDR2 YYEEEE. In DNA form, the CDR3 reads TGTGCCAGCAGCCCGAGACAGGGAGACGGCTACACCTTC. It translates to CASSPRQGDGYTF.

This chain connects TRBV7-2 to TRBJ1-2; D gene uncertain. The germline V gene has CDR1 SGHTA and CDR2 FQGNSA. V lost 4 bases, J lost 4 bases, and 10 bases lay in between. The length of the CDR3 is 13 residues. Here the CDR3 reads CASSSSTSYGYTF. CDR3 bases: TGTGCCAGCAGCTCTTCGACCTCCTATGGCTACACCTTC.

The chain employs TRBV5-6 and TRBJ2-1; D possibly uses TRBD1 or TRBD2 (6 bases each). V was shortened by 2 bases and J by 2 bases, with 11 bases between the two germline ends. CDR3 length: 15 residues. The germline CDR1 and CDR2 sequences are SGHDT and YYEEEE. The CDR3 loop reads CASSLDGGAYNEQFF. CDR3 in DNA: TGTGCCAGCAGCTTAGACGGGGGCGCCTACAATGAGCAGTTCTTC.

V gene TRBV4-1 combines with J gene TRBJ2-3; D gene unclear. CDR3 size: 13 residues. Between the trimmed V and J ends, which lost 0 bases and 1 base, there was a span of 2 bases. CDR1 and CDR2 from the germline V gene are MGHRA and YSYEKL. The DNA of the CDR3 is TGCGCCAGCAGCCAAGAAGGCACAGATACGCAGTATTTT. Residues: CASSQEGTDTQYF.

The CDR3 DNA reads as TGTGCCTGGGTACCGGACAGTTCCTACGAGCAGTACTTC. It translates to CAWVPDSSYEQYF. This rearrangement joins TRBV30 to TRBJ2-7; TRBD1 is a possible D gene (6 bases). V shed 5 bases and J shed 1 base, with 12 bases lying between them. Germline V lookup: CDR1 GTSNPN, CDR2 SVGIG (reference sequence). This CDR3 region has 13 residues.

This chain links TRBV10-3 with TRBJ2-5, with D perhaps given as TRBD1 or TRBD2 (6 bases each). In germline, CDR1 is ENHRY, CDR2 SYGVKD. There are 13 residues in the CDR3. The V end was cut by 7 bases, the J end by 2 bases, with 11 bases between. The CDR3 sequence is CAIKGGGQETQYF. In nucleotides, the CDR3 is TGTGCCATCAAAGGAGGGGGTCAAGAGACCCAGTACTTC.

The gene calls are TRBV27 and TRBJ2-7; a possible D gene is TRBD1 (5 bases). The V gene lost 5 bases and the J gene lost 0 bases, with 11 bases spanning the gap. Germline-derived CDR1 and CDR2 are MNHEY and SMNVEV (reference sequence). The CDR3 consists of 14 residues. The CDR3 sequence: CASSRGVSSYEQYF. CDR3 nucleotides: TGTGCCAGCAGTAGGGGTGTAAGCTCCTACGAGCAGTACTTC.

The chain employs TRBV18 and TRBJ1-4; 9 nucleotides agree with TRBD1. Germline trimming cut 4 bases from V and 6 bases from J; bases unmatched to any gene: 9. The CDR3 contains 16 residues. The germline V gene has CDR1 KGHSH and CDR2 LQKENI. The CDR3 sequence: CASSLGTGSPYEKLFF. As DNA, the CDR3 is TGTGCCAGCTCACTTGGGACAGGGAGTCCCTATGAAAAACTGTTTTTT.

This sequence joins TRBV27 and TRBJ1-6; 10 bases map to TRBD1. Germline-derived CDR1 and CDR2 are MNHEY and SMNVEV (reference sequence). V shed 3 bases, J shed 4 bases, and the junction held 3 bases outside the gene matches. The CDR3 sequence is 16 residues long. CDR3: CASSFVGQGYNSPLHF. Written as DNA, the CDR3 is TGTGCCAGCAGTTTTGTGGGACAGGGGTATAATTCACCCCTCCACTTT.

The chain recombines TRBV5-4 with TRBJ2-5; D is undetermined. V gave up 4 bases and J gave up 4 bases, with 11 bases separating them. The CDR3 extends over 13 amino acids. Germline-derived CDR1 and CDR2 are SGHNT and YYREEE (reference sequence). CDR3 amino acids: CASSLTYGETQYF. The CDR3 nucleotides read TGTGCCAGCAGCCTCACTTATGGAGAGACCCAGTACTTC.

The CDR3 nucleotides read TGTGCCAGCACCCGCTCCGGCGCAACCTACGAGCAGTACTTC. Encoded protein: CASTRSGATYEQYF. The chain employs TRBV5-5 and TRBJ2-7; D is unclear. Trimming took 6 bases from V and 2 from J, leaving 15 bases between them. The CDR3 is made up of 14 amino acids. Germline loops: CDR1 SGHKS, CDR2 YYEKEE (reference sequence).

The chain joins TRBV6-5 to TRBJ2-7; D unresolved. V was shortened by 4 bases and J by 7 bases, with 17 bases between the two germline ends. Germline CDR1 and CDR2: MNHEY and SVGAGI. The CDR3 has 14 amino acids. The CDR3 DNA sequence: TGTGCCAGCAGTTTGGACCGTCGGGTCCATGAGCAGTACTTC. Protein: CASSLDRRVHEQYF.

This chain links TRBV11-2 with TRBJ2-5; TRBD2 aligns across 14 bases. The CDR3 consists of 16 residues. V trimming: 6 bases; J trimming: 9 bases; junction bases outside the gene matches: 12. CDR1 is SGHAT, CDR2 FQNNGV, per germline. CDR3 coding DNA: TGTGCCAGCAGTTCCGCTGGGACTAGCGGGAGTTTGGCCCAGTACTTC. This sequence encodes CASSSAGTSGSLAQYF.

The chain couples TRBV28 to TRBJ1-1; 7 bases line up with TRBD1. This CDR3 spans 15 amino acids. Germline V gene sequence: CDR1 MDHEN, CDR2 SYDVKM. The junction had 10 bases not matched to a gene; V was cut back by 5 bases and J by 4 bases. This chain's CDR3 is CASSDPRQGATEAFF. The CDR3 DNA reads as TGTGCCAGCAGTGACCCCCGACAGGGTGCCACTGAAGCTTTCTTT.

This sequence joins TRBV6-1 and TRBJ1-5, with TRBD1 as a possible D gene (6 bases). The V gene lost 5 bases and the J gene lost 5 bases, with 10 bases spanning the gap. Germline V gene lookup returns CDR1 MNHNS and CDR2 SASEGT. CDR3 size: 13 residues. The CDR3: CASSKNRDQPQHF. The CDR3 coding sequence is TGTGCCAGCAGTAAAAACAGGGATCAGCCCCAGCATTTT.

The chain employs TRBV30 and TRBJ2-1, with D unclear. Germline lookup yields CDR1 GTSNPN and CDR2 SVGIG (reference sequence). The V end was cut by 7 bases, the J end by 0 bases, with 19 bases between. There are 16 residues in the CDR3. The DNA for the CDR3 is TGTGCCTCCCGAAGGCCAACTGGAAGCTCCTACAATGAGCAGTTCTTC. It is translated as CASRRPTGSSYNEQFF.

The chain uses TRBV13 and TRBJ2-1, with unresolved D. Trimming shortened V by 3 bases and J by 5 bases, and 5 bases separated the two germline ends. The germline CDR1 and CDR2 sequences are PRHDT and FYEKMQ (reference sequence). CDR3 length: 12 residues. In DNA, the CDR3 is TGTGCCAGCAGCTTTGGAGACAATGAGCAGTTCTTC. This encodes CASSFGDNEQFF.

The J gene is TRBJ2-3, the V gene TRBV23-1; D gene unclear. TRBV23-1 is an open reading frame, and its role is uncertain. This CDR3 comprises 17 residues. Trimming pared 0 bases from V and 2 bases from J, leaving 15 bases between. Here the CDR3 DNA reads TGCGCCAGCAGTCAATCGACTCAGGAGACGTTCACAGATACGCAGTATTTT. It yields the protein CASSQSTQETFTDTQYF.

This rearrangement joins TRBV2 to TRBJ1-5, with a weak D call TRBD1 (5 bases). The germline V gene encodes CDR1 SNHLY and CDR2 FYNNEI. The CDR3 sequence is 16 residues long. The ends were cut back, 7 bases at V and 2 bases at J, with 18 bases in the middle. The CDR3 nucleotides read TGTGCCAGCACCCTAGAACAAGGGGTTGGCAATCAGCCCCAGCATTTT. This codes for CASTLEQGVGNQPQHF.